Sequencing of this T cell receptor beta chain was carried out in a study of T cells after somatic rescue of genetic block. This table comes from immunoSEQ multiplex PCR, and its TCRdb copy is limited to in-frame clones, with some not included. This table has 12,000 or so clones, nearly 80% appearing once. The CDR3 sequence is 13 residues long. V dropped 6 bases and J dropped 5 bases, with 11 bases sitting between them. Germline V gives CDR1 SGHAT, CDR2 FQNNGV. The TCR originated in a boy between 10 and 17 years old. The J gene is TRBJ1-5, the V gene TRBV11-2; the D is unclear. Sequencing was performed on peripheral blood mononuclear cells (PBMCs). The CDR3: CASSLAGYQPQHF. For the CDR3, the DNA is TGTGCCAGCAGTCTAGCGGGCTATCAGCCCCAGCATTTT.